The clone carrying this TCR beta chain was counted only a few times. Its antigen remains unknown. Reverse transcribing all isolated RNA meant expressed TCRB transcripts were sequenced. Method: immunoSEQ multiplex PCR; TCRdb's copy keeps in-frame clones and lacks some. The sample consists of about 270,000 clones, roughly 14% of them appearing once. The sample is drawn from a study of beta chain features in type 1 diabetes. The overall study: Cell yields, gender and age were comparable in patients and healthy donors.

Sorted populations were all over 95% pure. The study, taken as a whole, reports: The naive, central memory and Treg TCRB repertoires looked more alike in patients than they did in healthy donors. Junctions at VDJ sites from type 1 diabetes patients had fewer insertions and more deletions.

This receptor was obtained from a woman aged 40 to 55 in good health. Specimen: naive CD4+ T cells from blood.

CDR3 sequence reads: CASSVLTGGAGELFF. The CDR3 nucleotides read TGTGCCAGCAGCGTACTGACGGGGGGTGCCGGGGAGCTGTTTTTT. V usage is TRBV9 and J usage is TRBJ2-2; 7 bases align to TRBD2. The germline gives CDR1 SGDLS, CDR2 YYNGEE. The V gene end was trimmed by 1 base and the J gene end by 6 bases; junction bases not matched to a gene: 6. This CDR3 is built from 15 residues.